The 21 T cell receptor beta chains below come from one sample, sequenced in a study of molecular identifiers for immune sequencing clone quantification. TCRdb called the PCR reads again in MiXCR, with one record for every CDR3 protein. The sample shows roughly 90,000 distinct CDR3 sequences, 25% of them seen only once. The sequenced material came from naive CD8+ T cells from blood, with Jurkat cell RNA spiked in. The subset was: FACS-sorted CD8+CD4-CCR7+CD45RA+ naive T cells. The receptors were sampled from a human donor in good health. Some libraries in this study had Jurkat cell RNA spiked in.

The CDR3 is CATSRPGLADKGYEQYF. The CDR3 DNA reads TGTGCCACCAGCAGACCGGGACTAGCGGACAAAGGCTACGAGCAGTACTTC. This chain connects TRBV15 to TRBJ2-7, with 11 bases fitting TRBD2. From germline, CDR1 is LNHNV and CDR2 YYDKDF (reference sequence). The CDR3 has 17 residues. Germline trimming cut 2 bases from V and 3 bases from J; bases unmatched to any gene: 9.

The sample holds many counts of this clonotype. The chain is built from TRBV6-5 and TRBJ2-7; TRBD2 is a possible D gene (5 bases). Trimming took 5 bases from V and 7 from J, leaving 15 bases between them. The CDR3 sequence is 13 residues long. Germline V gene data show CDR1 as MNHEY and CDR2 as SVGAGI. The CDR3 reads CASSTGSVREQYF. The CDR3 DNA reads as TGTGCCAGCAGTACGGGGTCTGTTCGAGAGCAGTACTTC.

This clonotype was seen ten or more times. This chain uses TRBV20-1 with TRBJ2-1; D is uncertain. Germline CDR1 DFQATT, CDR2 SNEGSKA (reference sequence). V was shortened by 3 bases and J by 8 bases, with 8 bases between the two germline ends. The CDR3 sequence is 11 residues long. CDR3 protein: CSARNSHEQFF. The CDR3 DNA sequence: TGCAGTGCTAGGAACAGCCATGAGCAGTTCTTC.

Comments on this clonotype: A much bigger clone sits one base away, suggesting this may be a read error. The rearrangement links TRBV7-9 to TRBJ1-1, with 7 bases aligning to TRBD1. The ends lost 6 bases at V and 4 bases at J; junction bases unmatched: 11. This CDR3 comprises 15 residues. The germline V gene has CDR1 SEHNR and CDR2 FQNEAQ (reference sequence). This CDR3 is CASSTGQQMSTEAFF. CDR3 in DNA: TGTGCCAGCAGTACGGGACAGCAAATGAGCACTGAAGCTTTCTTT.

J is TRBJ2-7 and V is TRBV5-3, with D perhaps matching TRBD2 (5 bases). TRBV5-3 is assigned to the ORF class and has an uncertain function. This CDR3 is built from 16 residues. The CDR3 sequence: CASSGGSESGSYEQYF. The CDR3 DNA follows: TGTGCGAGCAGCGGTGGTTCGGAGAGTGGCTCCTACGAGCAGTACTTC.

As regards this clonotype: One end of the junction varies from germline; a read error may be responsible. The chain is built from TRBV20-1 and TRBJ1-5; 7 bases are shared with TRBD1. CDR1 is DFQATT and CDR2 is SNEGSKA in the germline V gene (reference sequence). The CDR3 contains 15 residues. CDR3 protein: CSARDFRQGNQPHQF. For the CDR3, the DNA is TGCAGTGCTAGAGATTTTCGACAGGGCAATCAGCCCCACCAATTT.

This clonotype was picked up many times. The rearrangement uses TRBV6-2 or TRBV6-3 and TRBJ2-7; TRBD1 might be the D (5 bases). V lost 3 bases to trimming and J lost 0 bases, with 9 bases between them. Germline CDR1 is MNHEY and CDR2 is SVGEGT. CDR3 length: 14 residues. The CDR3 is CASSYQDNSYEQYF. CDR3 DNA: TGTGCCAGCAGTTATCAGGACAACTCCTACGAGCAGTACTTC.

As for this clonotype: Given a much more abundant clone one base away, this may be a read error. The chain employs TRBV7-8 and TRBJ2-3; possible D gene TRBD1, 5 bases. CDR1 is SGHVS and CDR2 is FQNEAQ in the germline V gene. This CDR3 has 17 amino acids. The CDR3 DNA reads TGTGCCAGCAGCCCTCCCGGCGCAGGGCCAGACACAGGTACGCAGTATTTT. It yields the protein CASSPPGAGPDTGTQYF.

This sequence joins TRBV4-3 and TRBJ2-7; D call uncertain. The V end was cut by 0 bases, the J end by 2 bases, with 11 bases between. CDR1 and CDR2 (germline): LGHNA, YSLEER. CDR3 length equals 15 residues. The CDR3 is CASSQDSTDPYEQYF. The CDR3 nucleotides are TGCGCCAGCAGCCAAGATAGTACGGACCCCTACGAGCAGTACTTC.

With regard to this clonotype: Just one base apart from a much larger clone, this may be a read error. The rearrangement uses TRBV29-1 and TRBJ2-2; D uncertain. Trimming stripped 2 bases from V and 1 base from J, with 8 bases between. CDR1 is SQVTM, CDR2 ANQGSEA, per germline. The CDR3 is 14 amino acids. CDR3 sequence reads: CSVEFGMNTGELFF. CDR3 in DNA: TGCAGCGTTGAATTTGGGATGAACACCGGGGAGCTGTTTTTT.

The genes are TRBV10-2 and TRBJ2-3; 10 positions match TRBD2. Germline CDR1 WSHSY, CDR2 SAAADI. CDR3 length: 15 residues. V gave up 3 bases and J gave up 4 bases; unmatched junction bases: 4. The chain's CDR3 is CASSEAGGPPDTQYF. The CDR3 bases are TGCGCCAGCAGTGAAGCGGGGGGGCCTCCAGATACGCAGTATTTT.

The chain joins TRBV30 to TRBJ1-5; D is ambiguous. Germline CDR1 and CDR2: GTSNPN and SVGIG (reference sequence). Trimming took 2 bases from V and 0 from J, leaving 5 bases between them. This CDR3 spans 13 amino acids. The CDR3 DNA reads TGTGCCTGGAGTCGGGGTAGCAATCAGCCCCAGCATTTT. Translation gives CAWSRGSNQPQHF.

There are a few counts of this clonotype. A much more abundant neighbour one base away suggests this may be a read error. J is TRBJ2-2 and V is TRBV29-1; a possible D gene is TRBD1 (5 bases). V lost 4 bases and J lost 0, with 6 bases in between. Germline assignment: CDR1 SQVTM and CDR2 ANQGSEA. The CDR3 length is 13 residues. CDR3 amino acids: CSVVGANTGELFF. Here the CDR3 DNA reads TGCAGCGTTGTAGGGGCGAACACCGGGGAGCTGTTTTTT.

A word on this clonotype: This may be a read error: a much more frequent sequence differs by one nucleotide. CDR3 sequence: CVSSVGTVYNEQFF. CDR3 in DNA: TGTGTCAGCAGCGTAGGGACGGTATACAATGAGCAGTTCTTC. The rearrangement uses TRBV9 and TRBJ2-1, with D possibly being TRBD1 or TRBD2 (5 bases each). CDR3 size: 14 residues. CDR1 and CDR2 from the germline V gene are SGDLS and YYNGEE.

A word on this clonotype: This sequence may be a read error, since a much larger clone differs from it by one base. The chain has TRBV6-2 or TRBV6-3 and TRBJ2-3; perhaps D is TRBD1 or TRBD2 (5 bases each). The CDR3 is 15 residues long. Germline V gene lookup returns CDR1 MNHEY and CDR2 SVGEGT. Trimming shortened V by 0 bases and J by 1 base, and 8 bases separated the two germline ends. The CDR3 bases are TGTGCCAGCAGTTACTCGGGGGTGCGCACAGATACGCAGTATTTT. This gives the protein CASSYSGVRTDTQYF.

The chain carries TRBV28 and TRBJ2-7; 7 nucleotides line up with TRBD2. The V and J ends lost 3 bases and 5 bases, in that order; junction bases with no gene match: 10. The CDR3 has 15 amino acids. CDR1 is MDHEN, CDR2 SYDVKM, per germline. CDR3 sequence reads: CASSLRGLRRDEQYF. CDR3 coding DNA: TGTGCCAGCAGTTTGAGGGGACTACGAAGGGACGAGCAGTACTTC.

The chain couples TRBV27 to TRBJ2-6; possible D gene TRBD1, 6 bases. The CDR3 consists of 18 residues. V lost 4 bases to trimming and J lost 3 bases, with 19 bases between them. CDR1 MNHEY and CDR2 SMNVEV come from the germline V gene (reference sequence). CDR3 in DNA: TGTGCCAGCAGTTCCTTTCGATGGGGGCTCAGTGGGGCCAACGTCCTGACTTTC. This sequence encodes CASSSFRWGLSGANVLTF. Complete variable domain (other parts from reference TRBV27 and TRBJ2-6): EAQVTQNPRYLITVTGKKLTVTCSQNMNHEYMSWYRQDPGLGLRQIYYSMNVEVTDKGDVPEGYKVSRKEKRNFPLILESPSPNQTSLYFCASSSFRWGLSGANVLTFGAGSRLTVL.

This clonotype was picked up a small number of times. The chain joins TRBV2 to TRBJ2-7, with 10 bases lining up with TRBD2. The CDR3 consists of 14 residues. From germline, CDR1 is SNHLY and CDR2 FYNNEI. V gave up 8 bases and J gave up 6 bases; unmatched junction bases: 10. As DNA, the CDR3 is TGTGCCAGCCTCCTTATAGCGGGAGGATCCGAGCAGTACTTC. Its translation: CASLLIAGGSEQYF.

This clonotype has a count of ten or more. The chain recombines TRBV3-1 with TRBJ2-2, with TRBD2 matching over 9 bases. J was trimmed by 0 bases and V by 0 bases; bases with no gene match: 8. CDR3 size: 19 residues. Looked up from germline, CDR1 is LGHDT and CDR2 is YNNKEL (reference sequence). The CDR3 nucleotides are TGTGCCAGCAGCCAAGATAGACTAGCGGTATTACCGAACACCGGGGAGCTGTTTTTT. Protein: CASSQDRLAVLPNTGELFF.

This clonotype came up many times. The chain carries TRBV3-1 and TRBJ2-7; 8 bases agree with TRBD1. The CDR3 extends over 15 amino acids. With V trimmed by 0 bases and J by 4 bases, 5 bases remained unmatched. Germline-derived CDR1 and CDR2 are LGHDT and YNNKEL (reference sequence). CDR3 bases: TGTGCCAGCAGCCAAGACGGACAGGGCTGGTACGAGCAGTACTTC. This sequence encodes CASSQDGQGWYEQYF.

This clonotype was counted between two and nine times. V gene TRBV12-5 combines with J gene TRBJ2-3; D remains unclear. Between the trimmed V and J ends, which lost 3 bases and 2 bases, there was a span of 6 bases. This CDR3 comprises 13 residues. The germline gives CDR1 LGHNT, CDR2 FRNRAP. The CDR3 DNA reads as TGTGCTAGTGGTTTTGGGGACACAGATACGCAGTATTTT. It translates to CASGFGDTDTQYF.